The subject of this entry is one T cell receptor (beta chain). This sample was included in a study of blood T cell repertoires in COVID-19. Here immunoSEQ multiplex PCR was the method, and the copy in TCRdb shows in-frame clones only, minus some. The repertoire holds about 160,000 clones, with approximately 79% as singletons. The CDR3 loop spans 14 amino acids. The V and J ends lost 6 bases and 1 base respectively, with 12 bases between them. Germline V gives CDR1 SNHLY, CDR2 FYNNEI. What was sequenced was peripheral blood. The clonotype was recovered from a woman in her fifties or sixties with COVID-19, enrolled during active disease. The rearrangement joins TRBV2 to TRBJ1-1, with D perhaps matching TRBD1 (6 bases). In DNA, the CDR3 is TGTGCCAGCAGGGTTGACAGGTCGAACACTGAAGCTTTCTTT. It codes for CASRVDRSNTEAFF.